This TCR beta chain appears in the sequencing data of a study of cytomegalovirus exposure and HLA in healthy donors. Germline CDR1 and CDR2: SGDLS and YYNGEE. With 3 bases clipped from V and 4 bases from J, the junction kept 13 bases outside the gene matches. The CDR3 runs 17 residues. PCR used 60 Vbeta primers and 13 Jbeta primers. Using immunoSEQ multiplex PCR, the repertoire was profiled, and TCRdb retains in-frame clones only, with some absent. Of roughly 160,000 clones listed, 70% to 80% are singletons. The source of this sequence is a man aged 60 to 75 in good health and CMV-seronegative. Input material: PBMCs. The V call is TRBV9, the J call TRBJ2-3, with 8 bases that match TRBD2. The CDR3 nucleotides are TGTGCCAGCAGCGCGGGGGGGCGCGGGAGTCTGCCAGATACGCAGTATTTT. This encodes CASSAGGRGSLPDTQYF. Full variable domain (outside the CDR3, taken from reference TRBV9 and TRBJ2-3): DSGVTQTPKHLITATGQRVTLRCSPRSGDLSVYWYQQSLDQGLQFLIQYYNGEERAKGNILERFSAQQFPDLHSELNLSSLELGDSALYFCASSAGGRGSLPDTQYFGPGTRLTVL.